The 31 T cell receptor beta chains given below trace back to one sample, sequenced in a study of T cell repertoires in cytomegalovirus infection. One entry per CDR3 protein, called by TCRdb with MiXCR from the reads. This table has fewer than 400,000 distinct CDR3 sequences, 15% to 20% appearing once. The sample was PBMCs. These receptors were obtained from a human donor in good health (CMV status not recorded). Some clones in this sample may be carry-over from other donors' samples.

Of note for this clonotype: A much larger clone differs from this one at a single base, so this may be a read error. V gene TRBV4-1 combines with J gene TRBJ2-5; D possibly corresponds to TRBD1 (5 bases). Looked up from germline, CDR1 is MGHRA and CDR2 is YSYEKL. The CDR3 length is 13 residues. Here the CDR3 DNA reads TGCGCCAGCAGCCAAACAGGACAAGAGACCCAGCACTTC. Protein sequence: CASSQTGQETQHF.

The table lists this clonotype with a few counts. The chain uses TRBV6-8 and TRBJ1-3; no definite D call. The CDR3 totals 15 residues. Germline CDR1 is MNHGY and CDR2 is SAAAGT. V gave up 0 bases and J gave up 0 bases, with 6 bases separating them. This CDR3 is CASSYSAGSGNTIYF. CDR3 coding DNA: TGTGCCAGCAGTTACTCGGCAGGCTCTGGAAACACCATATATTTT.

This clonotype was recorded a few times. This chain joins TRBV7-2 and TRBJ2-5, with 7 bases that match TRBD2. The CDR3 has 13 residues. Unmatched junction bases numbered 6, after V lost 6 bases and J lost 5 bases. Germline values: CDR1 SGHTA, CDR2 FQGNSA. The CDR3 DNA reads as TGTGCCAGCAGGGGGGGGGGGGGGGAGACCCAGTACTTC. It codes for CASRGGGGETQYF.

The gene calls are TRBV12-3 or TRBV12-4 and TRBJ2-7; D is unresolved. V dropped 6 bases and J dropped 9 bases, with 12 bases sitting between them. CDR3 length equals 11 residues. The CDR3: CASRVLIGQYF. In nucleotides, the CDR3 is TGTGCCAGCAGGGTACTCATAGGGCAGTACTTC.

This clonotype was recorded many times. The chain is built from TRBV7-6 and TRBJ1-1, with D possibly being TRBD1 (5 bases). The CDR3 contains 14 residues. The germline V and J ends were trimmed by 0 bases and 6 bases, with 11 bases remaining between them. Germline CDR1 reads SGHVS; CDR2 reads FNYEAQ. CDR3 nucleotide sequence: TGTGCCAGCAGCTTAGCTGGGGGGAGAGCTGAAGCTTTCTTT. Amino acid sequence: CASSLAGGRAEAFF.

The rearrangement links TRBV5-5 to TRBJ2-1; 7 bases match TRBD2. The junction had 10 bases not matched to a gene; V was cut back by 0 bases and J by 4 bases. The germline V gene has CDR1 SGHKS and CDR2 YYEKEE (reference sequence). CDR3 length equals 17 residues. CDR3 amino acids: CASSLDYAGVVYNEQFF. The DNA of the CDR3 is TGTGCCAGCAGCTTGGATTATGCGGGAGTGGTATACAATGAGCAGTTCTTC.

This clonotype was seen at least ten times. The V and J genes are TRBV7-2 and TRBJ2-7, with D maybe TRBD2 (5 bases). This CDR3 spans 13 amino acids. Germline assignment: CDR1 SGHTA and CDR2 FQGNSA. Deletions cut 5 bases from V and 2 bases from J, with 10 bases between. CDR3 bases: TGTGCCAGCAGCCGTAGCGACCCCTACGAGCAGTACTTC. As protein: CASSRSDPYEQYF.

The chain uses TRBV19 and TRBJ1-5, with TRBD1 matching over 7 bases. The CDR3 extends over 15 amino acids. J lost 9 bases, V lost 10 bases, and 18 bases had no gene match. The germline CDR1 and CDR2 sequences are LNHDA and SQIVND (reference sequence). CDR3 in amino acids: CATRTGTADFRPQHF. In DNA, the CDR3 is TGTGCCACCAGAACCGGGACAGCGGACTTTCGGCCCCAGCATTTT.

V and J are TRBV12-3 or TRBV12-4 and TRBJ1-1; 7 positions match TRBD1. V gave up 8 bases and J gave up 2 bases; unmatched junction bases: 8. This CDR3 region has 14 residues. The CDR3 sequence is CASGGTEFNTEAFF. The CDR3 DNA reads as TGTGCCAGCGGCGGGACAGAATTTAACACTGAAGCTTTCTTT.

J is TRBJ2-1 and V is TRBV7-9, with 7 nucleotides matching TRBD2. The CDR3 covers 17 residues. Per the germline V gene, CDR1 is SEHNR and CDR2 is FQNEAQ (reference sequence). The J segment lost 10 bases and the V segment lost 5 bases, leaving 20 bases of the junction unmatched. CDR3 region: CASSSRLGGRAAREQFF. The CDR3 DNA is TGTGCCAGCAGCAGTCGCCTGGGGGGGAGGGCCGCTCGGGAGCAGTTCTTC.

The table lists this clonotype with many counts. This sequence joins TRBV2 and TRBJ1-4, with 8 nucleotides matching TRBD1. Germline CDR1 is SNHLY and CDR2 is FYNNEI. CDR3 size: 14 residues. Unmatched junction bases numbered 4, after V lost 7 bases and J lost 3 bases. This CDR3 reads CASIGQGPNEKLFF. As DNA, the CDR3 is TGTGCCAGCATTGGACAGGGACCTAATGAAAAACTGTTTTTT.

The chain couples TRBV5-5 to TRBJ1-1; no clear D. CDR1 and CDR2 from the germline V gene are SGHKS and YYEKEE (reference sequence). Deletions cut 6 bases from V and 8 bases from J, with 17 bases between. The CDR3 spans 13 residues. The CDR3 is CASTIAGSPEAFF. Here the CDR3 DNA reads TGTGCCAGCACCATTGCTGGGTCCCCCGAAGCTTTCTTT.

In this sample, this clonotype turned up a few times. V is TRBV28 and J is TRBJ1-2; D is perhaps TRBD1 (5 bases). The length of the CDR3 is 14 residues. V lost 3 bases and J 6 bases, leaving 14 bases between the germline ends. Germline-derived CDR1 and CDR2 are MDHEN and SYDVKM. The CDR3, as DNA: TGTGCCAGCAGTTTGGGACTTCCAGGCCATGGCTACACCTTC. It yields the protein CASSLGLPGHGYTF.

The gene calls are TRBV19 and TRBJ2-4; the D is unclear. The CDR3 sequence is 14 residues long. CDR1 is LNHDA and CDR2 is SQIVND in the germline V gene (reference sequence). The V and J ends lost 8 bases and 1 base respectively, with 12 bases between them. CDR3 in DNA: TGTGCCAGTGGTTCATCCGGGGCCAAAAACATTCAGTACTTC. Residues: CASGSSGAKNIQYF.

This clonotype was seen a few times. This chain connects TRBV12-3 or TRBV12-4 to TRBJ1-2; the match to TRBD1 covers 10 bases. The V segment lost 1 base and the J segment 7 bases; nucleotides outside the gene matches: 9. This CDR3 region has 16 residues. The CDR3 sequence is CASSLGVGGTGAGYTF. Here the CDR3 DNA reads TGTGCCAGCAGTTTAGGGGTGGGAGGGACAGGGGCTGGCTACACCTTC.

V usage is TRBV30 and J usage is TRBJ2-7, with a possible D match to TRBD2 (5 bases). The CDR3 totals 15 residues. Trimming removed 2 bases from V and 6 bases from J, with 20 bases in between. The germline V gene encodes CDR1 GTSNPN and CDR2 SVGIG (reference sequence). In DNA, the CDR3 is TGTGCCTGGAGTCCCCCCCGGACTCCGTATCGCGAGCAGTACTTC. This sequence encodes CAWSPPRTPYREQYF. Full variable domain (rest looked up from reference TRBV30 and TRBJ2-7): SQTIHQWPATLVQPVGSPLSLECTVEGTSNPNLYWYRQAAGRGLQLLFYSVGIGQISSEVPQNLSASRPQDRQFILSSKKLLLSDSGFYLCAWSPPRTPYREQYFGPGTRLTVT.

This clonotype has only a few counts. The chain recombines TRBV7-2 with TRBJ2-3, with D maybe TRBD2 (6 bases). This CDR3 is built from 15 residues. Looked up from germline, CDR1 is SGHTA and CDR2 is FQGNSA. Trimming took off 2 bases at V and 3 bases at J, with 12 bases between the two ends. As DNA, the CDR3 is TGTGCCAGCAGCTTACGGAGCGGGTTGACAGATACGCAGTATTTT. This gives the protein CASSLRSGLTDTQYF.

This chain links TRBV29-1 with TRBJ1-2; D is unresolved. The CDR3 contains 11 residues. The germline V and J ends were trimmed by 0 bases and 6 bases, with 5 bases remaining between them. The germline V gene encodes CDR1 SQVTM and CDR2 ANQGSEA. DNA of the CDR3: TGCAGCGTTGAAGATAATAATGGCTACACCTTC. Protein product: CSVEDNNGYTF.

This clonotype has only a few counts. The rearrangement links TRBV5-6 to TRBJ1-2; D uncertain. Germline V gives CDR1 SGHDT, CDR2 YYEEEE. This CDR3 comprises 13 residues. Trimming stripped 7 bases from V and 0 bases from J, with 10 bases between. CDR3 amino acids: CASGPTANYGYTF. As DNA, the CDR3 is TGTGCCAGCGGACCGACCGCTAACTATGGCTACACCTTC.

The table lists this clonotype with a few counts. This rearrangement joins TRBV12-3 or TRBV12-4 to TRBJ1-2, with 9 bases identical to TRBD1. The ends lost 3 bases at V and 7 bases at J; junction bases unmatched: 9. The CDR3 is made up of 15 amino acids. The CDR3 sequence: CASSLIWTGERGYTF. DNA of the CDR3: TGTGCCAGCAGTTTGATTTGGACAGGGGAGCGTGGCTACACCTTC.

This clonotype was seen only once. A much more abundant neighbour one base away suggests this may be a read error. V is TRBV6-5 and J is TRBJ2-3; no clear D gene. This CDR3 spans 14 amino acids. Germline V gene data show CDR1 as MNHEY and CDR2 as SVGAGI. CDR3 sequence: CASSYSGSKDTQYF. In DNA, the CDR3 is TGTGCCAGCAGTTACTCCGGAAGCAAAGATACGCAGTATTTT.

This clonotype was seen only a few times. This CDR3 is CSVTPGTSVDEQFF. CDR3 coding DNA: TGCAGTGTCACACCCGGGACTAGTGTCGATGAGCAGTTCTTC. V gene TRBV20-1 combines with J gene TRBJ2-1; 8 nucleotides line up with TRBD2. Trimming at V came to 7 bases and at J to 8 bases, leaving 13 bases not matched to a gene. This CDR3 spans 14 amino acids. Germline V gene data show CDR1 as DFQATT and CDR2 as SNEGSKA (reference sequence).

The J gene is TRBJ2-7, the V gene TRBV7-2; the match to TRBD1 covers 7 bases. The CDR3 length is 16 residues. Germline CDR1 SGHTA, CDR2 FQGNSA. The V and J ends lost 1 base and 1 base, in that order; junction bases with no gene match: 7. The CDR3 spells CASSLGQGFASYEQYF. The DNA of the CDR3 is TGTGCCAGCAGCTTAGGACAGGGATTCGCGTCCTACGAGCAGTACTTC.

This clonotype appeared a few times. In DNA, the CDR3 is TGTGCCAGCACCCCCGGGGCGGGATCCTACAATGAGCAGTTCTTC. Its protein is CASTPGAGSYNEQFF. The chain uses TRBV2 and TRBJ2-1; possibly TRBD2 for D (6 bases). Per the germline V gene, CDR1 is SNHLY and CDR2 is FYNNEI. CDR3 length: 15 residues. V lost 7 bases to trimming and J lost 1 base, with 14 bases between them.

In this sample, this clonotype turned up a few times. J is TRBJ2-3 and V is TRBV11-2; D is uncertain. Per germline, CDR1 SGHAT and CDR2 FQNNGV. CDR3 length equals 17 residues. V gave up 0 bases and J gave up 4 bases, with 17 bases separating them. CDR3 amino acids: CASSLDSWADGADTQYF. The CDR3, as DNA: TGTGCCAGCAGCTTAGATTCTTGGGCCGATGGGGCAGATACGCAGTATTTT.

The chain combines TRBV29-1 with TRBJ1-4; D is unresolved. Trimming removed 4 bases from V and 1 base from J, with 7 bases in between. CDR1 is SQVTM, CDR2 ANQGSEA, per germline. This CDR3 has 13 amino acids. CDR3 bases: TGCAGCGTTGCTCGGGGAACTAATGAAAAACTGTTTTTT. Encoded protein: CSVARGTNEKLFF. Combining the CDR3 with reference TRBV29-1 and TRBJ1-4 gives the whole variable domain SAVISQKPSRDICQRGTSLTIQCQVDSQVTMMFWYRQQPGQSLTLIATANQGSEATYESGFVIDKFPISRPNLTFSTLTVSNMSPEDSSIYLCSVARGTNEKLFFGSGTQLSVL.

This clonotype was detected many times. The chain couples TRBV7-8 to TRBJ2-1; tentatively, D is TRBD2 (6 bases). V lost 5 bases, J lost 0 bases, and 17 bases lay in between. This CDR3 has 17 amino acids. Germline CDR1 SGHVS, CDR2 FQNEAQ. The CDR3, as DNA: TGTGCCAGCAGCCCCCGGGTAGCGGCCAACTCCTACAATGAGCAGTTCTTC. Translating it yields CASSPRVAANSYNEQFF.

This clonotype occurred many times. The gene calls are TRBV7-2 and TRBJ2-7, with TRBD2 identical over 9 bases. Germline V gene sequence: CDR1 SGHTA, CDR2 FQGNSA. The ends lost 5 bases at V and 5 bases at J; junction bases unmatched: 4. CDR3 length: 13 residues. This CDR3 reads CASSRTSVHEQYF. In DNA form, the CDR3 reads TGTGCCAGCAGCCGGACTAGCGTGCACGAGCAGTACTTC.

V usage is TRBV7-6 and J usage is TRBJ2-7; TRBD1 agrees at 10 bases. Germline CDR1 and CDR2: SGHVS and FNYEAQ. The CDR3 runs 16 residues. The V and J ends lost 4 bases and 4 bases, in that order; junction bases with no gene match: 10. The CDR3 loop reads CASSSTSGTGVYEQYF. The DNA for the CDR3 is TGTGCCAGCAGCTCTACCTCCGGGACAGGGGTATACGAGCAGTACTTC.

This clonotype was counted many times. V and J are TRBV12-3 or TRBV12-4 and TRBJ1-1; D not certain. With 6 bases removed from V and 2 bases from J, the gap between germline ends came to 16 bases. The CDR3 loop spans 15 amino acids. The CDR3 region is CASRGGFRPNTEAFF. The CDR3 DNA is TGTGCCAGCAGGGGTGGTTTTCGACCTAACACTGAAGCTTTCTTT.

This clonotype turned up a few times. The chain links TRBV11-2 to TRBJ1-6; D is unresolved. This CDR3 has 14 residues. The germline V gene has CDR1 SGHAT and CDR2 FQNNGV. Trimming pared 3 bases from V and 7 bases from J, leaving 10 bases between. CDR3 loop: CASSFAGSNSPLHF. The CDR3, as DNA: TGTGCCAGCAGCTTCGCAGGCTCCAATTCACCCCTCCACTTT.